This TCR beta chain emerged from a study of T cell repertoires in cytomegalovirus infection (dated by TCRdb to the late 2010s). For the study in its entirety: The HLA type of each donor mattered for the analysis, because public TCR beta signatures pointed to carriage of CMV infection along with the matching HLA type. On the study overall, not on this receptor specifically: The ex vivo response was dominated by HLA-C-restricted CMV-specific TCR beta clonotypes, which also provided the single most frequent clonotype in two of eight donors. Carriers of CMV infection plus the relevant HLA type were discriminated by the cumulative frequency of public TCR beta family members in the study cohort and in an independent approximately 400-donor cohort.

As to this clonotype: The antigen it binds to is not known. Base quality data are lacking; no much larger clone is found one base away.

Instrument on record: Illumina HiSeq 1500. TCRdb reanalyzed the raw reads on its own, using fastp at Q25 for trimming and MiXCR for clone calling, and kept in-frame beta chains. Every distinct CDR3 protein forms one entry, paired with its most common genes and DNA. Recorded for this sample are 300,000 or so distinct CDR3 sequences; around 9.1% of them occurred a single time. Around 2.5% of the sample lies in the top ten. CDR1 and CDR2 were assigned from the germline V gene as MNHEY and SVGEGT. The CDR3 measures 14 amino acids from cysteine to phenylalanine. Left in the record is the CDR3 DNA by itself, 42 bases read in frame from the first base. Trimming takes 2 bases from V and 5 bases from J, and the germline ends sit 11 bases apart.

The receptor was isolated from a human donor in good health (CMV status not recorded). Some clones in this sample may be carry-over from other donors' samples. Sequenced: PBMCs. The chain is assembled from TRBV6-2 or TRBV6-3 and TRBJ2-3; a tentative D match to TRBD1 spans 5 bases. Read as DNA, the sequence is TGTGCCAGCAGTTACCGCAGGGCGGTAGATACGCAGTATTTT. This gives the protein CASSYRRAVDTQYF.